The 17 T cell receptor beta chains below were found in one sample sequenced in a study of graft-versus-host responses after intestinal transplantation. Data came from immunoSEQ multiplex PCR; TCRdb stores just in-frame clones and leaves some out. The repertoire holds some 120,000 clones, with around nine tenths as singletons. For these receptors, no antigen is known. The specimen was unstimulated CD4+ T cells sorted from spleen or lymph node cells, collected before intestinal transplant. The receptor set was obtained from a human donor who received an intestinal transplant.

The CDR3 loop is CASSVGGFGNTIYF. The DNA of the CDR3 is TGTGCCAGCAGTGTAGGGGGCTTTGGAAACACCATATATTTT. J is TRBJ1-3 and V is TRBV6-1; 7 bases line up with TRBD1. The CDR3 covers 14 residues. Germline V lookup: CDR1 MNHNS, CDR2 SASEGT. After removal of 4 bases from V and 3 bases from J, the junction contained 3 bases not matched to a gene.

The chain has TRBV6-1 and TRBJ1-5; tentatively, D is TRBD1 (5 bases). The CDR3 extends over 14 amino acids. Trimming took off 2 bases at V and 4 bases at J, with 9 bases between the two ends. Germline loops: CDR1 MNHNS, CDR2 SASEGT. CDR3: CASSEWGGNQPQHF. The DNA of the CDR3 is TGTGCCAGCAGTGAATGGGGCGGTAATCAGCCCCAGCATTTT.

The rearrangement joins TRBV10-3 to TRBJ1-1, with 11 bases aligning to TRBD1. The germline V gene has CDR1 ENHRY and CDR2 SYGVKD. With 6 bases clipped from V and 2 bases from J, the junction kept 2 bases outside the gene matches. The CDR3 is 14 residues long. CDR3 residues: CAIRRTGGNTEAFF. The CDR3 DNA sequence: TGTGCCATCAGACGGACAGGGGGCAACACTGAAGCTTTCTTT.

The chain uses TRBV11-2 and TRBJ2-7; tentatively, D is TRBD2 (5 bases). Germline lookup yields CDR1 SGHAT and CDR2 FQNNGV. Between the trimmed V and J ends, which lost 5 bases and 3 bases, there was a span of 23 bases. The CDR3 totals 17 residues. DNA for the CDR3: TGTGCCAGCAGCCCCTTGGGTAGGACTCAAAATTACTACGAGCAGTACTTC. Its protein product is CASSPLGRTQNYYEQYF.

This chain joins TRBV13 and TRBJ2-1; D perhaps matches TRBD2 (6 bases). The CDR3 sequence is 17 residues long. The V and J ends lost 5 bases and 2 bases respectively, with 19 bases between them. The germline V gene has CDR1 PRHDT and CDR2 FYEKMQ (reference sequence). CDR3 coding DNA: TGTGCCAGCAGCCCGAGGGGAGGCCGGGCCCCCTACAATGAGCAGTTCTTC. This translates into CASSPRGGRAPYNEQFF.

This rearrangement joins TRBV5-6 to TRBJ1-1; D gene ambiguous. The CDR3 is made up of 14 amino acids. V lost 4 bases to trimming and J lost 1 base, with 11 bases between them. CDR1 is SGHDT and CDR2 is YYEEEE in the germline V gene. The chain's CDR3 is CASSADSSNTEAFF. CDR3 DNA: TGTGCCAGCAGCGCCGACTCATCGAACACTGAAGCTTTCTTT.

The rearrangement links TRBV12-5 to TRBJ2-2; possibly TRBD1 for D (6 bases). Trimming stripped 2 bases from V and 0 bases from J, with 10 bases between. The germline gives CDR1 LGHNT, CDR2 FRNRAP. The CDR3 has 16 residues. DNA for the CDR3: TGTGCTAGTGGTTTGAGACAGGCATCGAACACCGGGGAGCTGTTTTTT. It codes for CASGLRQASNTGELFF.

The rearrangement joins TRBV19 to TRBJ1-2; D possibly corresponds to TRBD1 (5 bases). Per the germline V gene, CDR1 is LNHDA and CDR2 is SQIVND (reference sequence). The CDR3 is made up of 15 amino acids. The V end lost 7 bases, the J end lost 2 bases, and 17 bases lay between the germline ends. The CDR3 loop is CASNRWGRENYGYTF. In DNA form, the CDR3 reads TGTGCCAGTAATCGCTGGGGCAGGGAAAACTATGGCTACACCTTC.

This clone was counted between two and nine times. The chain couples TRBV5-1 to TRBJ1-4, with D possibly TRBD1 on 5 matching bases. The germline gives CDR1 SGHRS, CDR2 YFSETQ. The CDR3 has 15 residues. With 3 bases removed from V and 4 bases from J, the gap between germline ends came to 13 bases. CDR3 in amino acids: CASSSSGTSNEKLFF. CDR3 coding DNA: TGCGCCAGCAGCTCGTCCGGGACTAGTAATGAAAAACTGTTTTTT.

The genes are TRBV28 and TRBJ2-7; no firm D call. Trimming took off 5 bases at V and 5 bases at J, with 10 bases between the two ends. Germline V gene lookup returns CDR1 MDHEN and CDR2 SYDVKM. The CDR3 spans 12 residues. CDR3 in amino acids: CASSGPRNEQYF. The CDR3, as DNA: TGTGCCAGCAGTGGGCCGAGAAACGAGCAGTACTTC.

The V gene is TRBV6-5, the J gene TRBJ1-6, with 8 bases aligning to TRBD1. The germline V gene encodes CDR1 MNHEY and CDR2 SVGAGI. V lost 4 bases to trimming and J lost 10 bases; unmatched junction nucleotides: 9. The CDR3 runs to 15 residues. The CDR3 DNA reads TGTGCCAGCAGTTCCCGACAGGGGCAGGGGTCACCCCTCCACTTT. Protein sequence: CASSSRQGQGSPLHF.

The chain couples TRBV6-5 to TRBJ2-3, with unresolved D. Germline V gene data show CDR1 as MNHEY and CDR2 as SVGAGI. V lost 0 bases, J lost 0 bases, and 10 bases lay in between. This CDR3 is 16 amino acids long. The CDR3 protein is CASSYSEATSTDTQYF. The CDR3 nucleotides read TGTGCCAGCAGTTACTCCGAGGCCACTAGCACAGATACGCAGTATTTT.

The J gene is TRBJ2-3, the V gene TRBV7-2, with a weak D call TRBD2 (5 bases). V was cut by 0 bases and J by 6 bases, with 7 bases left in between. This CDR3 has 13 residues. CDR1 and CDR2 (germline): SGHTA, FQGNSA. DNA of the CDR3: TGTGCCAGCAGCTTAGCGCGGGCGGATACGCAGTATTTT. The encoded protein is CASSLARADTQYF.

This sequence joins TRBV5-1 and TRBJ2-1; no definite D call. CDR1 is SGHRS, CDR2 YFSETQ, per germline. The germline V and J ends were trimmed by 0 bases and 9 bases, with 7 bases remaining between them. CDR3 length equals 12 residues. For the CDR3, the DNA is TGCGCCAGCAGCTTGGTTTCAGGTGAGCAGTTCTTC. Translating it yields CASSLVSGEQFF.

The V gene is TRBV5-5, the J gene TRBJ1-2; D not resolved. The length of the CDR3 is 16 residues. Per the germline V gene, CDR1 is SGHKS and CDR2 is YYEKEE (reference sequence). Trimming stripped 4 bases from V and 0 bases from J, with 16 bases between. The CDR3 DNA reads as TGTGCCAGCAGCCTGGCGGGTTCCTGGTCTAACTATGGCTACACCTTC. It specifies CASSLAGSWSNYGYTF.

V and J are TRBV10-3 and TRBJ2-7; D call uncertain. The CDR3 extends over 15 amino acids. The V gene's germline CDR1 is ENHRY and CDR2 SYGVKD. With 3 bases removed from V and 2 bases from J, the gap between germline ends came to 14 bases. CDR3 sequence: CAISESEVSTYEQYF. CDR3 nucleotides: TGTGCCATCAGTGAATCCGAGGTCTCGACCTACGAGCAGTACTTC.

V gene TRBV5-1 combines with J gene TRBJ2-3; D may be TRBD2 (6 bases). The CDR3 is made up of 15 amino acids. Trimming shortened V by 4 bases and J by 1 base, and 13 bases separated the two germline ends. CDR1 is SGHRS and CDR2 is YFSETQ in the germline V gene. The CDR3 nucleotides read TGCGCCAGCAGCGAAACTAGCCAACGCACAGATACGCAGTATTTT. It specifies CASSETSQRTDTQYF. Complete variable domain (other parts from reference TRBV5-1 and TRBJ2-3): KAGVTQTPRYLIKTRGQQVTLSCSPISGHRSVSWYQQTPGQGLQFLFEYFSETQRNKGNFPGRFSGRQFSNSRSEMNVSTLELGDSALYLCASSETSQRTDTQYFGPGTRLTVL.